Reported below is one T cell receptor beta chain. Participants came from roughly 23 US areas, aged about 18 to 100 years. Grouping used clinical history reported by participants in a survey and questionnaire. Only in-frame clones appear in the TCRdb table, and some are missing; sequencing was by immunoSEQ multiplex PCR. The sample consists of 150,000 to 200,000 clones, 80% to 90% of them appearing once. V was pared by 2 bases and J by 0 bases, with 9 bases between. CDR3 length: 15 residues. The germline V gene has CDR1 ENHRY and CDR2 SYGVKD. This specimen belongs to a study of blood T cell repertoires in COVID-19.

The TCR originated in a woman aged 50 to 60 in a cohort exposed to, infected with or recovered from COVID-19 (not recorded which). V is TRBV10-3 and J is TRBJ2-3; possible D gene TRBD1, 6 bases. The specimen was PBMCs or T cells enriched from blood (not recorded which). The CDR3 nucleotides are TGTGCCATCAGTGAGACAGGACAGAGCACAGATACGCAGTATTTT. Amino acids: CAISETGQSTDTQYF.